The 16 T cell receptor beta chains below all came from one sample that was sequenced in a study of PD-1 blockade in classical Hodgkin lymphoma. There was relapse after autologous stem cell transplantation in every patient, and there was variation in brentuximab vedotin exposure. Data came from immunoSEQ multiplex PCR; TCRdb stores just in-frame clones and leaves some out. The top ten clones hold approximately 2.4% of a sample with about 85,000 clones, about nine tenths of them seen once. The starting material was peripheral blood mononuclear cells (PBMCs), obtained before the second cycle of nivolumab. Receptor source: a human donor with classical Hodgkin lymphoma.

The rearrangement links TRBV6-5 to TRBJ1-6, with a possible D match to TRBD1 (6 bases). This CDR3 contains 14 residues. The germline V gene encodes CDR1 MNHEY and CDR2 SVGAGI. V lost 5 bases, J lost 6 bases, and 11 bases lay in between. CDR3 residues: CASSGRQANSPLHF. As DNA, the CDR3 is TGTGCCAGCAGTGGCCGACAGGCTAATTCACCCCTCCACTTT.

The CDR3 DNA reads TGTGCCAGCAGCTTCCCAGGGACAGAGCTTAAAAACATTCAGTACTTC. Translated, it gives CASSFPGTELKNIQYF. The V call is TRBV7-9, the J call TRBJ2-4; 7 bases fit TRBD1. The CDR3 spans 16 residues. The V gene's germline CDR1 is SEHNR and CDR2 FQNEAQ (reference sequence). J was trimmed by 4 bases and V by 3 bases; bases with no gene match: 9.

This clone was detected only once. The chain is built from TRBV11-2 and TRBJ2-1; TRBD2 agrees at 7 bases. V dropped 4 bases and J dropped 0; count of bases not matched to a gene: 3. The CDR3 has 15 residues. CDR1 is SGHAT, CDR2 FQNNGV, per germline. CDR3 nucleotides: TGTGCCAGCAGCTCTAGCGGTATCTCCTACAATGAGCAGTTCTTC. Protein product: CASSSSGISYNEQFF.

The V call is TRBV11-2, the J call TRBJ2-1; D is undetermined. The length of the CDR3 is 15 residues. Trimming left V 5 bases short and J 0 bases short, with 11 bases between. CDR1 is SGHAT and CDR2 is FQNNGV in the germline V gene. CDR3 protein: CASSPQDGSYNEQFF. The CDR3 nucleotides read TGTGCCAGCAGCCCCCAAGACGGCTCCTACAATGAGCAGTTCTTC.

The chain links TRBV28 to TRBJ1-2, with a weak D call TRBD1 (6 bases). The CDR3 is 13 amino acids. CDR1 and CDR2 (germline): MDHEN, SYDVKM. V lost 6 bases and J lost 6, with 14 bases in between. This CDR3 is CASREQGLHGYTF. CDR3 sequence (DNA): TGTGCCAGCAGGGAACAGGGACTCCATGGCTACACCTTC.

The chain employs TRBV13 and TRBJ2-7, with D perhaps matching TRBD2 (5 bases). CDR1 is PRHDT and CDR2 is FYEKMQ in the germline V gene (reference sequence). The V gene lost 6 bases and the J gene lost 5 bases, with 17 bases spanning the gap. This CDR3 is 14 amino acids long. The CDR3 DNA reads as TGTGCCAGCAGTCAAAGCGGACCCGGTAACGAGCAGTACTTC. It is translated as CASSQSGPGNEQYF.

The genes are TRBV9 and TRBJ1-2; D might be TRBD1 (5 bases). There are 13 residues in the CDR3. CDR1 and CDR2 from the germline V gene are SGDLS and YYNGEE. The V end was cut by 2 bases, the J end by 8 bases, with 13 bases between. CDR3 amino acids: CASSVDSLAGYTF. The CDR3 DNA sequence: TGTGCCAGCAGCGTCGACAGTCTGGCCGGCTACACCTTC. Full variable domain (rest looked up from reference TRBV9 and TRBJ1-2): DSGVTQTPKHLITATGQRVTLRCSPRSGDLSVYWYQQSLDQGLQFLIQYYNGEERAKGNILERFSAQQFPDLHSELNLSSLELGDSALYFCASSVDSLAGYTFGSGTRLTVV.

The V and J genes are TRBV9 and TRBJ2-7, with 16 bases lining up with TRBD2. The CDR3 spans 19 residues. Germline CDR1 and CDR2: SGDLS and YYNGEE. Trimming at V came to 2 bases and at J to 3 bases, leaving 11 bases not matched to a gene. CDR3 region: CASSVEPGTSGRENYEQYF. In DNA, the CDR3 is TGTGCCAGCAGCGTGGAGCCTGGGACTAGCGGGAGGGAAAACTACGAGCAGTACTTC.

The V call is TRBV7-9, the J call TRBJ1-5, with 7 nucleotides matching TRBD1. This CDR3 has 14 amino acids. Germline V gene lookup returns CDR1 SEHNR and CDR2 FQNEAQ (reference sequence). The V and J ends lost 4 bases and 5 bases, in that order; junction bases with no gene match: 5. The DNA for the CDR3 is TGTGCCAGCAGCTCCCAGGGGGTAGATCAGCCCCAGCATTTT. This sequence encodes CASSSQGVDQPQHF.

The J gene is TRBJ2-2, the V gene TRBV14; either TRBD1 or TRBD2 may fit D (5 bases each). Germline CDR1 reads SGHDN; CDR2 reads FVKESK. The CDR3 has 19 residues. Trimming removed 1 base from V and 5 bases from J, with 23 bases in between. The CDR3 loop reads CASSQGDHNLQRSTGELFF. The CDR3 DNA is TGTGCCAGCAGCCAAGGGGACCATAATTTGCAACGGTCGACCGGGGAGCTGTTTTTT.

The CDR3 loop is CASINGGRAYGYTF. Here the CDR3 DNA reads TGTGCCAGCATCAATGGGGGAAGGGCTTATGGCTACACCTTC. The chain couples TRBV28 to TRBJ1-2; D is perhaps TRBD1 (5 bases). The germline V and J ends were trimmed by 7 bases and 5 bases, with 17 bases remaining between them. Germline-derived CDR1 and CDR2 are MDHEN and SYDVKM. The CDR3 loop spans 14 amino acids.

In this sample, this clone turned up a few times. This chain links TRBV2 with TRBJ1-1; D might be TRBD1 (5 bases). Trimming shortened V by 3 bases and J by 3 bases, and 20 bases separated the two germline ends. The germline CDR1 and CDR2 sequences are SNHLY and FYNNEI. This CDR3 has 17 amino acids. CDR3 amino acids: CASSDVGWGSLDTEAFF. CDR3 nucleotides: TGTGCCAGCAGTGACGTTGGGTGGGGCAGCTTAGACACTGAAGCTTTCTTT. Full variable domain (outside the CDR3, taken from reference TRBV2 and TRBJ1-1): EPEVTQTPSHQVTQMGQEVILRCVPISNHLYFYWYRQILGQKVEFLVSFYNNEISEKSEIFDDQFSVERPDGSNFTLKIRSTKLEDSAMYFCASSDVGWGSLDTEAFFGQGTRLTVV.

V usage is TRBV5-5 and J usage is TRBJ2-7; TRBD1 agrees at 10 bases. Germline V gene lookup returns CDR1 SGHKS and CDR2 YYEKEE (reference sequence). V lost 6 bases to trimming and J lost 3 bases; unmatched junction nucleotides: 6. The CDR3 totals 14 residues. CDR3 DNA: TGTGCCAGCATCGGGGGACAGGGGCGCTACGAGCAGTACTTC. The encoded protein is CASIGGQGRYEQYF. The full variable domain, with the rest looked up from reference TRBV5-5 and TRBJ2-7, is DAGVTQSPTHLIKTRGQQVTLRCSPISGHKSVSWYQQVLGQGPQFIFQYYEKEERGRGNFPDRFSARQFPNYSSELNVNALLLGDSALYLCASIGGQGRYEQYFGPGTRLTVT.

This clone was counted once. The rearrangement joins TRBV6-1 to TRBJ2-7, with 11 bases that match TRBD2. This CDR3 region has 17 residues. CDR1 is MNHNS, CDR2 SASEGT, per germline. The junction had 10 bases not matched to a gene; V was cut back by 4 bases and J by 2 bases. In nucleotides, the CDR3 is TGTGCCAGCAGTGGGGGACTAGCGGTTACAAAAGCCTACGAGCAGTACTTC. Its protein product is CASSGGLAVTKAYEQYF.

The chain employs TRBV7-9 and TRBJ1-1; D is possibly TRBD1 (5 bases). The CDR3 is made up of 15 amino acids. Germline V gene data show CDR1 as SEHNR and CDR2 as FQNEAQ (reference sequence). V was cut by 1 base and J by 4 bases, with 13 bases left in between. The CDR3 protein is CASSLGQGRGTEAFF. The CDR3 coding sequence is TGTGCCAGCAGCTTAGGGCAGGGACGGGGCACTGAAGCTTTCTTT.

V is TRBV5-4 and J is TRBJ2-2, with 7 positions matching TRBD2. The CDR3 has 16 amino acids. The germline V gene has CDR1 SGHNT and CDR2 YYREEE (reference sequence). After removal of 1 base from V and 1 base from J, the junction contained 4 bases not matched to a gene. The CDR3 loop is CASSLSSGVNTGELFF. The CDR3 bases are TGTGCCAGCAGCTTGTCTAGCGGAGTGAACACCGGGGAGCTGTTTTTT.